This passage covers 5 T cell receptor beta chains from one sample sequenced in a study of T cells after yellow fever vaccination. One entry per CDR3 protein results from TCRdb running MiXCR on the 5' RACE reads. Altogether about 200,000 distinct CDR3 sequences are present, about 3% being singletons, with the ten largest covering 3.2%. The sample was CD4+ T cells sorted from PBMCs, taken 10 days after the yellow fever booster vaccination. The receptors were sampled from a man in his late teens or twenties who received the YFV17D yellow fever vaccine.

At least ten counts were recorded for this clonotype. The chain couples TRBV7-2 to TRBJ1-2; 7 bases agree with TRBD1. The CDR3 is made up of 13 amino acids. V was pared by 5 bases and J by 8 bases, with 8 bases of the junction left unmatched. Germline CDR1 and CDR2: SGHTA and FQGNSA. The CDR3 region has the DNA TGTGCCAGCAGCACCTACAGGGGCGGCGGCTACACCTTC. Translation: CASSTYRGGGYTF.

In this sample, this clonotype turned up a few times. The chain uses TRBV9 and TRBJ2-3; TRBD2 matches 9 bases. V dropped 2 bases and J dropped 10; count of bases not matched to a gene: 17. This CDR3 has 17 residues. CDR1 SGDLS and CDR2 YYNGEE come from the germline V gene. The CDR3 reads CASSVSSGGRLGGAQYF. The CDR3 DNA is TGTGCCAGCAGCGTCAGTAGCGGGGGCCGCCTAGGGGGTGCGCAGTATTTT.

The CDR3 loop is CASSQSSTDTQYF. The DNA for the CDR3 is TGTGCCAGCTCACAGTCTAGCACAGATACGCAGTATTTT. This chain uses TRBV18 with TRBJ2-3; D is uncertain. The CDR3 has 13 residues. V was pared by 4 bases and J by 0 bases, with 5 bases between. CDR1 and CDR2 (germline): KGHSH, LQKENI.

This clonotype came up many times. V usage is TRBV4-3 and J usage is TRBJ2-3; possible D gene TRBD2, 5 bases. V was trimmed by 1 base and J by 7 bases, leaving 9 bases between them. Germline CDR1 is LGHNA and CDR2 is YSLEER. The CDR3 is 13 residues long. The CDR3 coding sequence is TGCGCCAGCAGCCAAGCCCTAGCAAATACGCAGTATTTT. It encodes CASSQALANTQYF.

This clonotype showed up many times. The chain links TRBV6-5 to TRBJ1-2; no clear D. The CDR3 runs to 11 residues. From germline, CDR1 is MNHEY and CDR2 SVGAGI. Trimming shortened V by 4 bases and J by 0 bases, and 0 bases separated the two germline ends. The CDR3 spells CASSSNYGYTF. The CDR3 DNA follows: TGTGCCAGCAGTTCTAACTATGGCTACACCTTC.